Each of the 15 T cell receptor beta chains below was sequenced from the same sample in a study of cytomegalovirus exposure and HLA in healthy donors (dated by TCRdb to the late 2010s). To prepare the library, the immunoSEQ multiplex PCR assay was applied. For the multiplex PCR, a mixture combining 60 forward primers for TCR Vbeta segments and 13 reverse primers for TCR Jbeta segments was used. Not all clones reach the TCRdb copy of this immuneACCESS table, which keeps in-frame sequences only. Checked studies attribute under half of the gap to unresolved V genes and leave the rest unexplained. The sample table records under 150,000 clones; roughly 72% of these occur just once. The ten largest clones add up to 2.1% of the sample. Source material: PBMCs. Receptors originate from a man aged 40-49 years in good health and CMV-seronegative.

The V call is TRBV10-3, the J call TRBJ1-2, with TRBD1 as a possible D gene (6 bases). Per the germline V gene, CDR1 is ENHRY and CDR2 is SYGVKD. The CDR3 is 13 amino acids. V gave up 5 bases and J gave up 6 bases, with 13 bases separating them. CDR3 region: CAISSDSNHGYTF. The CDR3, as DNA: TGTGCCATCAGTTCGGACAGCAATCATGGCTACACCTTC.

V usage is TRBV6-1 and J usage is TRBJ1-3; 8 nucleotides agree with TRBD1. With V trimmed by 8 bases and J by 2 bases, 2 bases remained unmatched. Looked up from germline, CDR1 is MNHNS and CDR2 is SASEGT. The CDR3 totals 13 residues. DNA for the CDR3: TGTGCCAGCGCGACAGGGGCTGGAAACACCATATATTTT. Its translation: CASATGAGNTIYF.

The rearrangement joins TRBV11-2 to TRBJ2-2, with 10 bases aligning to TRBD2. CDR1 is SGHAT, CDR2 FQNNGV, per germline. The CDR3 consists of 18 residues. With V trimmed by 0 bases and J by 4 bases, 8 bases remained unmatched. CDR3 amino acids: CASSLERAGGPGTGELFF. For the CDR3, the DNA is TGTGCCAGCAGCTTAGAAAGAGCGGGGGGGCCGGGCACCGGGGAGCTGTTTTTT.

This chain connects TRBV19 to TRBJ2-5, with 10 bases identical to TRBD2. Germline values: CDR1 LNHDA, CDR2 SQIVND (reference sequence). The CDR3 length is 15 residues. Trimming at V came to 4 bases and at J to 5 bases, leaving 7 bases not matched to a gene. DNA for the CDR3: TGTGCCAGTAGTACAAGGACTAGCGGCTGGGAGACCCAGTACTTC. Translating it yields CASSTRTSGWETQYF.

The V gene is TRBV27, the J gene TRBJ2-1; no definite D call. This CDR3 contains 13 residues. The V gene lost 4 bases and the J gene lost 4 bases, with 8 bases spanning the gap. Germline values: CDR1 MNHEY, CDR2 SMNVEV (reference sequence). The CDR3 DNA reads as TGTGCCAGCAGTTCAATCCTATACAATGAGCAGTTCTTC. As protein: CASSSILYNEQFF.

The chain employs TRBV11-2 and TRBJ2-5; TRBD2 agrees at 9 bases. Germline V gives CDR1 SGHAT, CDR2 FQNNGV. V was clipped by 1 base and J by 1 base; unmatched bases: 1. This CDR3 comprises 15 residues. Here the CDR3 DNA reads TGTGCCAGCAGCTTAGCGGGACTAGCCCAAGAGACCCAGTACTTC. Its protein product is CASSLAGLAQETQYF.

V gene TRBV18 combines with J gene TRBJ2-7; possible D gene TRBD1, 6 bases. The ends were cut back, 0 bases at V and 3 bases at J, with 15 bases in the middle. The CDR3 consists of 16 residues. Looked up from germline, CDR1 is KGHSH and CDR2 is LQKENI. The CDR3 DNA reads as TGTGCCAGCTCACCACCTCGGGGACACCCAGACTACGAGCAGTACTTC. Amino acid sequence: CASSPPRGHPDYEQYF.

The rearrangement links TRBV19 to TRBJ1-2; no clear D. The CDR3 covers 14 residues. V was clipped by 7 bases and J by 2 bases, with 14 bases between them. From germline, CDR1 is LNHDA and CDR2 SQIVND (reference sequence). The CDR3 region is CASTPGGGNYGYTF. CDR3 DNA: TGTGCCAGTACCCCTGGCGGCGGGAACTATGGCTACACCTTC.

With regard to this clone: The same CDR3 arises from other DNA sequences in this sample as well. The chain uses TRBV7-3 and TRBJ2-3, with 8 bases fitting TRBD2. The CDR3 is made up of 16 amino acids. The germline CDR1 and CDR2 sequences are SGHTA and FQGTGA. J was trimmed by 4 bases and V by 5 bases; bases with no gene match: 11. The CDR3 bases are TGTGCCAGCAGCGAACTCAGCGGGGGAAAAGCAGATACGCAGTATTTT. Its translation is CASSELSGGKADTQYF.

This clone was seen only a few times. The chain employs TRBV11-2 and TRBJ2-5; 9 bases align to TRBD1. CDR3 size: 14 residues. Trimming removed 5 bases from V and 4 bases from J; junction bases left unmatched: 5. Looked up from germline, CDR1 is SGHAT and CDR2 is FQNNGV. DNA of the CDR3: TGTGCCAGCAGCCGGACAGGGGAGGGAGAGACCCAGTACTTC. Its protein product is CASSRTGEGETQYF.

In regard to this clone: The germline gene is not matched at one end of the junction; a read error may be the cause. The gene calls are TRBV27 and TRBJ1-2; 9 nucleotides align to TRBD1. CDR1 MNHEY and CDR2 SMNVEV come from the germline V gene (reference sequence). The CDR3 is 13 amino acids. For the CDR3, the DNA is TGTGCCAGCAGTTTTACAGGGGGCGTTAGCTACCCCTTC. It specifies CASSFTGGVSYPF.

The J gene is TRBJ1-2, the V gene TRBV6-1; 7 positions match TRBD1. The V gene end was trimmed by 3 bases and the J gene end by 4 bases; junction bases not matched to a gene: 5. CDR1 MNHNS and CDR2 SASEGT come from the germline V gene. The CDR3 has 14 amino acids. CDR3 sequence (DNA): TGTGCCAGCAGTGAGGCCAGGGGGGCCTATGGCTACACCTTC. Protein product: CASSEARGAYGYTF.

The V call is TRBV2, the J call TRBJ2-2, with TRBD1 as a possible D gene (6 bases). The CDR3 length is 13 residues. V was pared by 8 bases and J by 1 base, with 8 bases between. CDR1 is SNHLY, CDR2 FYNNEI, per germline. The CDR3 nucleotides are TGTGCCAGCTCACAGGGGAACACCGGGGAGCTGTTTTTT. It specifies CASSQGNTGELFF.

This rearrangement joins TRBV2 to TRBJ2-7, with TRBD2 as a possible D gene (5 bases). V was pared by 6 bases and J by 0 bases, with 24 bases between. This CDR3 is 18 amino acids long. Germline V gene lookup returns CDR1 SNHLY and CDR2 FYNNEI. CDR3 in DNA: TGTGCCAGCAGGAACCGCCTCATGGGGAGAGTTAGCTCCTACGAGCAGTACTTC. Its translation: CASRNRLMGRVSSYEQYF. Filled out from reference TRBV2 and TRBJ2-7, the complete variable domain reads EPEVTQTPSHQVTQMGQEVILRCVPISNHLYFYWYRQILGQKVEFLVSFYNNEISEKSEIFDDQFSVERPDGSNFTLKIRSTKLEDSAMYFCASRNRLMGRVSSYEQYFGPGTRLTVT.

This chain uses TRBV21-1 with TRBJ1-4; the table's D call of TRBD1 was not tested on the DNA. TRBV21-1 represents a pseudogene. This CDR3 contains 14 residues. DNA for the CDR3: TGTGCCAGCAGCAAAGGACAGAAGGTTGAAAAACTGTTTTTT. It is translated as CASSKGQKVEKLFF.